Each of the 17 T cell receptor beta chains below was sequenced from the same sample in a study of CD8 T cell repertoires and HIV-1 epitope variants. The data were produced by immunoSEQ multiplex PCR, yet TCRdb's version contains in-frame clones alone and is incomplete. The sample records 90,000 or so clones, roughly 80% being singletons. The sample consisted of uncultured baseline CD8+ T cells from peripheral blood mononuclear cells (PBMCs). Source of these receptors: a male donor with HIV.

The V gene is TRBV4-1, the J gene TRBJ1-2; D unresolved. In germline, CDR1 is MGHRA, CDR2 YSYEKL. V shed 0 bases and J shed 3 bases, with 11 bases lying between them. The CDR3 length is 15 residues. CDR3 amino acids: CASSQDTDPDYGYTF. The CDR3 nucleotides read TGCGCCAGCAGCCAAGACACCGATCCTGACTATGGCTACACCTTC.

The chain carries TRBV7-2 and TRBJ1-5; 7 positions match TRBD1. V lost 5 bases and J lost 1; bases outside the gene matches: 5. The CDR3 loop spans 15 amino acids. In germline, CDR1 is SGHTA, CDR2 FQGNSA. Written as DNA, the CDR3 is TGTGCCAGCAGCGCCTGGACAGGAAGCAATCAGCCCCAGCATTTT. Residues: CASSAWTGSNQPQHF.

The rearrangement uses TRBV30 and TRBJ1-4; D is ambiguous. The CDR3 runs to 15 residues. Germline V gives CDR1 GTSNPN, CDR2 SVGIG (reference sequence). V dropped 2 bases and J dropped 8 bases, with 18 bases sitting between them. The CDR3 reads CAWSLGRHDSEKLFF. CDR3 sequence (DNA): TGTGCCTGGAGTCTCGGGAGACACGACTCCGAAAAACTGTTTTTT. Using reference TRBV30 and TRBJ1-4 for the parts outside the CDR3, the full variable domain is SQTIHQWPATLVQPVGSPLSLECTVEGTSNPNLYWYRQAAGRGLQLLFYSVGIGQISSEVPQNLSASRPQDRQFILSSKKLLLSDSGFYLCAWSLGRHDSEKLFFGSGTQLSVL.

The rearrangement joins TRBV27 to TRBJ1-5, with D unresolved. The V and J ends lost 6 bases and 0 bases respectively, with 18 bases between them. Per germline, CDR1 MNHEY and CDR2 SMNVEV (reference sequence). The CDR3 covers 17 residues. The CDR3 DNA reads TGTGCCAGCAGCCCTAATCCTCGGCCAGCTAGCAATCAGCCCCAGCATTTT. Translation: CASSPNPRPASNQPQHF.

In nucleotides, the CDR3 is TGTGCCAGCAGCCCTACACAGGGGCGGCGCGAGCAGTACTTC. This gives the protein CASSPTQGRREQYF. The chain has TRBV7-9 and TRBJ2-7, with TRBD1 matching over 7 bases. Germline V lookup: CDR1 SEHNR, CDR2 FQNEAQ (reference sequence). The CDR3 consists of 14 residues. V lost 5 bases and J lost 6; bases outside the gene matches: 10.

The chain couples TRBV5-1 to TRBJ2-3; 9 bases map to TRBD2. J lost 1 base, V lost 4 bases, and 4 bases had no gene match. Germline V gives CDR1 SGHRS, CDR2 YFSETQ. CDR3 length equals 15 residues. CDR3 loop: CASSRLAGGTDTQYF. CDR3 coding DNA: TGCGCCAGCAGCCGTTTAGCGGGAGGCACAGATACGCAGTATTTT.

The V gene is TRBV27, the J gene TRBJ1-2, with 9 nucleotides matching TRBD1. CDR3 size: 14 residues. With V trimmed by 5 bases and J by 4 bases, 5 bases remained unmatched. The V gene's germline CDR1 is MNHEY and CDR2 SMNVEV (reference sequence). CDR3 residues: CASSPGDRVYGYTF. The CDR3 region has the DNA TGTGCCAGCAGTCCAGGGGACAGGGTCTATGGCTACACCTTC.

The J gene is TRBJ2-3, the V gene TRBV25-1, with D perhaps assigned TRBD1 or TRBD2 (5 bases each). The length of the CDR3 is 18 residues. In germline, CDR1 is MGHDK, CDR2 SYGVNS. V was shortened by 1 base and J by 1 base, with 18 bases between the two germline ends. The DNA for the CDR3 is TGTGCCAGCAGTGAATCCAGGGAGTGGGGGTCGGGCACAGATACGCAGTATTTT. Its protein product is CASSESREWGSGTDTQYF.

V usage is TRBV19 and J usage is TRBJ2-5, with D unresolved. The ends were cut back, 4 bases at V and 1 base at J, with 13 bases in the middle. This CDR3 spans 15 amino acids. Germline CDR1 is LNHDA and CDR2 is SQIVND (reference sequence). The CDR3 DNA follows: TGTGCCAGTAGTAAGGAGAATCGGGTCCAAGAGACCCAGTACTTC. It is translated as CASSKENRVQETQYF. Variable domain in full (rest from reference TRBV19 and TRBJ2-5): DGGITQSPKYLFRKEGQNVTLSCEQNLNHDAMYWYRQDPGQGLRLIYYSQIVNDFQKGDIAEGYSVSREKKESFPLTVTSAQKNPTAFYLCASSKENRVQETQYFGPGTRLLVL.

V gene TRBV5-1 combines with J gene TRBJ2-1; 9 bases are shared with TRBD1. The length of the CDR3 is 14 residues. Germline CDR1 is SGHRS and CDR2 is YFSETQ. Trimming removed 4 bases from V and 7 bases from J; junction bases left unmatched: 6. CDR3 in amino acids: CASSPTGTGNEQFF. The CDR3 bases are TGCGCCAGCAGCCCGACCGGGACAGGGAATGAGCAGTTCTTC.

The V gene is TRBV2, the J gene TRBJ2-7; D gene uncertain. Germline values: CDR1 SNHLY, CDR2 FYNNEI. V gave up 6 bases and J gave up 4 bases, with 10 bases separating them. The CDR3 contains 12 residues. DNA for the CDR3: TGTGCCAGCAGGCCCCCCACTTACGAGCAGTACTTC. Translating gives CASRPPTYEQYF. The whole variable domain, filled in from reference TRBV2 and TRBJ2-7, reads EPEVTQTPSHQVTQMGQEVILRCVPISNHLYFYWYRQILGQKVEFLVSFYNNEISEKSEIFDDQFSVERPDGSNFTLKIRSTKLEDSAMYFCASRPPTYEQYFGPGTRLTVT.

This rearrangement joins TRBV28 to TRBJ2-7; D uncertain. Looked up from germline, CDR1 is MDHEN and CDR2 is SYDVKM. The ends were cut back, 5 bases at V and 6 bases at J, with 23 bases in the middle. The CDR3 sequence is 16 residues long. The CDR3 DNA sequence: TGTGCCAGCAGTGGATCCACCGGGCGTACTGGCCTCGAGCAGTACTTC. Encoded protein: CASSGSTGRTGLEQYF.

This chain links TRBV5-1 with TRBJ2-7, with TRBD1 as a possible D gene (6 bases). This CDR3 has 14 residues. V shed 1 base and J shed 0 bases, with 8 bases lying between them. Germline-derived CDR1 and CDR2 are SGHRS and YFSETQ. The chain's CDR3 is CASSLIQGSYEQYF. The CDR3 coding sequence is TGCGCCAGCAGCTTGATACAGGGCTCCTACGAGCAGTACTTC. The whole variable domain, remainder taken from reference TRBV5-1 and TRBJ2-7, is KAGVTQTPRYLIKTRGQQVTLSCSPISGHRSVSWYQQTPGQGLQFLFEYFSETQRNKGNFPGRFSGRQFSNSRSEMNVSTLELGDSALYLCASSLIQGSYEQYFGPGTRLTVT.

J is TRBJ2-7 and V is TRBV7-6, with 7 bases that match TRBD1. After removal of 2 bases from V and 3 bases from J, the junction contained 7 bases not matched to a gene. Germline CDR1 and CDR2: SGHVS and FNYEAQ. The CDR3 totals 15 residues. The CDR3 sequence is CASSLMESGGYEQYF. The CDR3 region has the DNA TGTGCCAGCAGCTTAATGGAGTCAGGGGGCTACGAGCAGTACTTC.

The CDR3, as DNA: TGTGCCACCAGCAGAGAGTCGACAGGGCAGGCCTACACCTTC. As protein: CATSRESTGQAYTF. The chain employs TRBV15 and TRBJ1-2, with 7 bases fitting TRBD1. In germline, CDR1 is LNHNV, CDR2 YYDKDF (reference sequence). This CDR3 contains 14 residues. V trimming: 0 bases; J trimming: 10 bases; junction bases outside the gene matches: 8. The full variable domain, with the rest looked up from reference TRBV15 and TRBJ1-2, is DAMVIQNPRYQVTQFGKPVTLSCSQTLNHNVMYWYQQKSSQAPKLLFHYYDKDFNNEADTPDNFQSRRPNTSFCFLDIRSPGLGDTAMYLCATSRESTGQAYTFGSGTRLTVV.

This clone was recorded only once. The V gene is TRBV6-5, the J gene TRBJ2-7, with D possibly matching TRBD1 (5 bases). The V and J ends lost 5 bases and 1 base respectively, with 9 bases between them. Germline-derived CDR1 and CDR2 are MNHEY and SVGAGI. CDR3 size: 13 residues. The CDR3 DNA reads as TGTGCCAGCAGTAGAAGACAGTCCTACGAGCAGTACTTC. Translated, it gives CASSRRQSYEQYF.

The rearrangement links TRBV6-5 to TRBJ1-5; the D is unclear. V was cut by 6 bases and J by 9 bases, with 18 bases left in between. There are 14 residues in the CDR3. CDR1 and CDR2 (germline): MNHEY, SVGAGI. CDR3 nucleotide sequence: TGTGCCAGCAGCCTCAGAGCGGACCTCGGGCCCCAGCATTTT. The encoded protein is CASSLRADLGPQHF.